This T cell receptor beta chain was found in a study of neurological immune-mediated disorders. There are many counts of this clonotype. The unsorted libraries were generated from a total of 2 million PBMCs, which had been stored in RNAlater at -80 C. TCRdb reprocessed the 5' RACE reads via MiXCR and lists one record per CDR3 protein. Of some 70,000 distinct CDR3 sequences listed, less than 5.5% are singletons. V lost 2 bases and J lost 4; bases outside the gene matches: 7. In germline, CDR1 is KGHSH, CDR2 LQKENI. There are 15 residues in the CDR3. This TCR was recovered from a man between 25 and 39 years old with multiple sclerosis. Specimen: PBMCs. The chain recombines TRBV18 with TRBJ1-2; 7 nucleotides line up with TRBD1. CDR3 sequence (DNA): TGTGCCAGCTCACCAACCCCACAGGGGAGCTATGGCTACACCTTC. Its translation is CASSPTPQGSYGYTF.